This TCR beta chain was profiled in a study of T cell responses to AZD1222 COVID-19 vaccine. Produced via immunoSEQ multiplex PCR; TCRdb's table is partial and in-frame only. Of about 140,000 clones in the sample, 80% to 95% were seen once. The CDR3 length is 13 residues. The germline CDR1 and CDR2 sequences are LNHDA and SQIVND (reference sequence). Trimming cost V 5 bases and J 2 bases, with 10 bases left between them. Material: peripheral blood, obtained on day 0 of AZD1222 vaccination. The sequence derives from an adult in good health. This chain uses TRBV19 with TRBJ2-7; tentatively, D is TRBD1 (6 bases). The CDR3 DNA reads TGTGCCAGTAGTGCGGACAGCACCTACGAGCAGTACTTC. Its translation: CASSADSTYEQYF.